This T cell receptor (beta chain) was captured by sequencing in a study of graft-versus-host responses after intestinal transplantation. At the level of the study: Transplants were multivisceral, liver-intestinal, or isolated intestinal. Anti-thymocyte globulin induction was given to all recipients, followed by tacrolimus and steroids for 2 to 4 years.

V was shortened by 4 bases and J by 2 bases, with 13 bases between the two germline ends. In germline, CDR1 is SGHDT, CDR2 YYEEEE. The CDR3 is 14 amino acids. Whole-study results and caveats: Recipient marrow contained GvH clones, some of which appeared first in ileum or blood. Circulating GvH clone levels at their peak were associated with HvG declines (early post-transplant).

Sequencing used immunoSEQ multiplex PCR; TCRdb keeps in-frame clones, though not all of them. The sample yields 20,000 to 30,000 clones, roughly 90% seen once. Note on this clone: No antigen is known for it.

This TCR was recovered from a human patient who received an intestinal transplant, so some T cells may come from the graft donor. The material sequenced was PBMCs, taken 38 to 40 days after intestinal transplant. This rearrangement joins TRBV5-6 to TRBJ2-7; TRBD1 might be the D (5 bases). The DNA for the CDR3 is TGTGCCAGCAGCCAATTGCAGGGTACCTACGAGCAGTACTTC. Translated, it gives CASSQLQGTYEQYF.